These T cell receptor beta chains were read from a single sample in a study of response to subunit inactivated influenza vaccine. TCRdb re-analysed the RT-PCR reads in MiXCR, keeping a single row per CDR3 protein. The sample has hundreds of thousands of distinct CDR3 sequences; over 25% are singletons. Sequenced material: CD4+ T cells sorted from PBMCs, taken about 5 days after vaccination. The receptors were sampled from a man in his forties or fifties who received an inactivated influenza vaccine. Each CDR3 is given with its conserved first and last residue. A D gene is named only where the DNA matches it firmly. Size is stated for part of the rows, as once, few or many counts, or as a class when the clone is expanded.

J gene | D gene | clone size | V gene | CDR3 protein | CDR3 DNA
TRBJ1-6 | NA | NA | TRBV5-6 | CASTRGREFYNSPLHF | TGTGCCAGCACTCGTGGGAGAGAGTTTTATAATTCACCCCTCCACTTT
TRBJ2-1 | NA | NA | TRBV28 | CASGLYNEQFF | TGTGCCAGCGGACTATACAATGAGCAGTTCTTC
TRBJ2-7 | NA | NA | TRBV20-1 | CSARDLGASYEQYF | TGCAGTGCTAGAGATTTGGGCGCTTCCTACGAGCAGTACTTC
TRBJ2-3 | NA | NA | TRBV20-1 | CSARAGGGRDTQYF | TGCAGTGCTAGGGCCGGCGGTGGGAGAGATACGCAGTATTTT
TRBJ2-6 | NA | NA | TRBV7-9 | CASSLVGQGKGVLTF | TGTGCCAGCAGCTTAGTCGGGCAGGGAAAGGGCGTCCTGACTTTC
TRBJ2-1 | TRBD1 | few | TRBV7-9 | CASSLAQPGQGYNEQFF | TGTGCCAGCAGCTTAGCCCAACCGGGACAGGGATACAATGAGCAGTTCTTC
TRBJ1-2 | TRBD1 | few | TRBV29-1 | CSVTRDRISGYTF | TGCAGCGTTACCCGGGACAGGATTTCGGGCTACACCTTC
TRBJ2-1 | NA | NA | TRBV7-2 | CASSLGGGQSYNEQFF | TGTGCCAGCAGCTTAGGGGGGGGACAGTCCTACAATGAGCAGTTCTTC
TRBJ2-1 | NA | NA | TRBV9 | CASSDTLGGARSYEQFF | TGTGCCAGCAGCGACACGTTGGGGGGCGCGCGGTCGTATGAGCAGTTCTTC
TRBJ1-5 | TRBD1 | few | TRBV19 | CASRPPGQGHQPQHF | TGTGCCAGTAGACCACCGGGACAGGGACATCAGCCCCAGCATTTT
TRBJ2-5 | NA | NA | TRBV14 | CASSQGVAVRETQYF | TGTGCCAGCAGCCAAGGTGTCGCCGTCCGTGAGACCCAGTACTTC
TRBJ2-1 | NA | NA | TRBV7-2 | CASSPMNNEQFF | TGTGCCAGCAGCCCCATGAACAATGAGCAGTTCTTC
TRBJ1-4 | TRBD1 | NA | TRBV7-2 | CASSPARGIEKLFF | TGTGCCAGCAGCCCCGCCAGGGGGATTGAAAAACTGTTTTTT
TRBJ2-5 | NA | few | TRBV6-5 | CASSYSGLQETQYF | TGTGCCAGCAGTTACTCGGGACTTCAAGAGACCCAGTACTTC
TRBJ1-2 | TRBD1 | NA | TRBV5-4 | CASSRDSQNYGYTF | TGTGCCAGCAGCCGGGACAGTCAGAACTATGGCTACACCTTC
TRBJ2-7 | NA | few | TRBV20-1 | CSATDGSYEQYF | TGCAGTGCTACCGACGGCTCCTACGAGCAGTACTTC
TRBJ2-1 | TRBD2 | NA | TRBV10-3 | CAISEVGMSSGGNNEQFF | TGTGCCATCAGTGAGGTCGGAATGTCGAGCGGGGGGAACAATGAGCAGTTCTTC
TRBJ2-3 | NA | few | TRBV5-1 | CASSLGSIPPDTQYF | TGCGCCAGCAGCTTGGGGTCTATCCCCCCAGATACGCAGTATTTT
TRBJ2-1 | NA | NA | TRBV6-2/TRBV6-3 | CASMGSSYNEQFF | TGTGCCAGCATGGGCAGCTCCTACAATGAGCAGTTCTTC
TRBJ1-1 | NA | NA | TRBV20-1 | CSAPTMNTEAFF | TGCAGTGCGCCAACTATGAACACTGAAGCTTTCTTT
TRBJ2-7 | NA | many | TRBV5-1 | CASSRPGGMASYEQYF | TGCGCCAGCAGCCGCCCCGGGGGAATGGCCTCCTACGAGCAGTACTTC
TRBJ2-7 | NA | few | TRBV12-3/TRBV12-4 | CASSARHEQYF | TGTGCCAGCAGTGCTCGGCACGAGCAGTACTTC
TRBJ1-6 | NA | NA | TRBV4-3 | CASSQDGGRTNSPLHF | TGCGCCAGCAGCCAAGATGGGGGACGGACTAATTCACCCCTCCACTTT
TRBJ1-6 | TRBD1 | NA | TRBV12-3/TRBV12-4 | CASSPRGGDSPLHF | TGTGCCAGCAGCCCCAGGGGGGGCGATTCACCCCTCCACTTT
TRBJ2-7 | TRBD2 | NA | TRBV20-1 | CSALQRGGPREQYF | TGCAGTGCTCTTCAGCGGGGGGGCCCTAGGGAGCAGTACTTC
TRBJ2-7 | NA | few | TRBV18 | CASSPTGLAYEQYF | TGTGCCAGCTCACCGACAGGGCTAGCGTACGAGCAGTACTTC
TRBJ1-2 | NA | NA | TRBV6-1 | CAASTERLSNYGYTF | TGTGCCGCGTCAACGGAGAGGCTTTCCAACTATGGCTACACCTTC
TRBJ2-7 | NA | many | TRBV25-1 | CASSRGSLYEQYF | TGTGCCAGCAGCAGGGGCTCCTTGTACGAGCAGTACTTC
TRBJ2-5 | TRBD2 | NA | TRBV14 | CASSQGPGLAYETQYF | TGTGCCAGCAGCCAAGGGCCGGGACTAGCGTATGAGACCCAGTACTTC
TRBJ2-7 | NA | NA | TRBV7-2 | CASSFLASRSYEQYF | TGTGCCAGCAGCTTTCTAGCCTCACGCTCCTACGAGCAGTACTTC
TRBJ2-7 | NA | NA | TRBV28 | CASRPSGGTYEQYF | TGTGCCAGCAGGCCCTCCGGGGGAACCTACGAGCAGTACTTC
TRBJ2-1 | TRBD1 | few | TRBV2 | CASRVDRGSYNEQFF | TGTGCCAGCAGGGTGGACAGGGGTTCCTACAATGAGCAGTTCTTC
TRBJ2-7 | NA | few | TRBV24-1 | CATSDFGQGGYEQYF | TGTGCCACCAGTGATTTTGGGCAGGGAGGCTACGAGCAGTACTTC
TRBJ1-2 | NA | NA | TRBV7-2 | CASSRRDNYGYTF | TGTGCCAGCAGCCGCAGGGACAACTATGGCTACACCTTC
TRBJ2-7 | NA | NA | TRBV30 | CAWSVGGFTYEQYF | TGTGCCTGGAGTGTAGGCGGGTTTACCTACGAGCAGTACTTC
TRBJ2-1 | NA | few | TRBV20-1 | CSASGGEYNEQFF | TGCAGTGCTAGTGGGGGAGAGTACAATGAGCAGTTCTTC
TRBJ2-2 | TRBD1 | many | TRBV7-3 | CASSKGPAGGRGELFF | TGTGCCAGCAGCAAGGGTCCGGCAGGGGGCCGTGGGGAGCTGTTTTTT
TRBJ2-3 | TRBD1 | NA | TRBV10-3 | CAISEGTGADTQYF | TGTGCCATCAGTGAGGGGACAGGGGCAGATACGCAGTATTTT
TRBJ2-1 | TRBD2 | few | TRBV7-2 | CASKRGGGNEQFF | TGTGCCAGCAAACGGGGGGGAGGCAATGAGCAGTTCTTC
TRBJ2-5 | TRBD2 | few | TRBV28 | CASRGLAAEETQYF | TGTGCCAGCAGGGGACTAGCGGCGGAAGAGACCCAGTACTTC